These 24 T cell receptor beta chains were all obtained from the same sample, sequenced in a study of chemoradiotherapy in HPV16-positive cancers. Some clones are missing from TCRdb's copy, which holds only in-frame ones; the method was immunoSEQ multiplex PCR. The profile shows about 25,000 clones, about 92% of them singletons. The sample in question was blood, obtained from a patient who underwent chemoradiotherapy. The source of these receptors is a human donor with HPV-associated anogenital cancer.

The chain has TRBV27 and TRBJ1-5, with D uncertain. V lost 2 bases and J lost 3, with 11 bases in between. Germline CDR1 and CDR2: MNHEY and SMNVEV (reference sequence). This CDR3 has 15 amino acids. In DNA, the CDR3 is TGTGCCAGCAGTTTACTCCCGGGTTACAATCAGCCCCAGCATTTT. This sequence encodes CASSLLPGYNQPQHF.

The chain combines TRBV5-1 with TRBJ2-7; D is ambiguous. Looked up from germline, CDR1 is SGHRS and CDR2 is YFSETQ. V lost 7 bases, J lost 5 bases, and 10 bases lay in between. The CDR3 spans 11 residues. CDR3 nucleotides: TGCGCCAGCCGTGGTAGGCACGAGCAGTACTTC. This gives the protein CASRGRHEQYF.

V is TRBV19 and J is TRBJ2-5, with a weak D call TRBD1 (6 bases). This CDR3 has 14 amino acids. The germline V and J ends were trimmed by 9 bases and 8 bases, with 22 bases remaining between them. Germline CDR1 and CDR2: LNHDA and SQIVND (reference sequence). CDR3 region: CASKPGPAGETQYF. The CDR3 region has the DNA TGTGCCAGCAAACCCGGACCGGCAGGGGAAACCCAGTACTTC.

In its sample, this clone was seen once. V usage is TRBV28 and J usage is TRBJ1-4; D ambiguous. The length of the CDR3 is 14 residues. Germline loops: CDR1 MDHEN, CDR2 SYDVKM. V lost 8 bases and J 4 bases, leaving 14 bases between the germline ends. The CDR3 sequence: CASGLHGGNEKLFF. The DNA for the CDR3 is TGTGCCAGCGGACTACATGGAGGTAATGAAAAACTGTTTTTT.

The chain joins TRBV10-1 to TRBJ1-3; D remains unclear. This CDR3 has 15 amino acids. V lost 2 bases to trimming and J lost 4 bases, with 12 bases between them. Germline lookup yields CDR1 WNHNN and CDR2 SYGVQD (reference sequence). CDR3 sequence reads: CASSEVGDRGNTIYF. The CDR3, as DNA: TGCGCCAGCAGTGAGGTCGGCGATCGGGGAAACACCATATATTTT.

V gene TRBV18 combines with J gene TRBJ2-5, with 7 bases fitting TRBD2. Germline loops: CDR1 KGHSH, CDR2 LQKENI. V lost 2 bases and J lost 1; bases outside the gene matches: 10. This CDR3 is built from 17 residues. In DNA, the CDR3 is TGTGCCAGCTCACCAGGAAGGCTAGCGGTACTCCAAGAGACCCAGTACTTC. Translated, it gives CASSPGRLAVLQETQYF.

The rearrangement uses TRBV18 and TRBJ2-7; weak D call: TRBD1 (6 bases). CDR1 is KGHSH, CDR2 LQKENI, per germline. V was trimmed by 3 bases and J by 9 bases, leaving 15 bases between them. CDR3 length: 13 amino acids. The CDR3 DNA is TGTGCCAGCTCACCTCGGGACACAGAAACGCAGTACTTC. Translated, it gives CASSPRDTETQYF.

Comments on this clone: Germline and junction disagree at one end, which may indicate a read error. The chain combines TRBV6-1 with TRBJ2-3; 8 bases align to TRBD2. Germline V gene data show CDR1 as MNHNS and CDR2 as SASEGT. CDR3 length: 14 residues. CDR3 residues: CASREAGAGDTQYF. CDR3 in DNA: TGTGCCAGCAGAGAAGCGGGAGCGGGAGATACGCAGTATTTT.

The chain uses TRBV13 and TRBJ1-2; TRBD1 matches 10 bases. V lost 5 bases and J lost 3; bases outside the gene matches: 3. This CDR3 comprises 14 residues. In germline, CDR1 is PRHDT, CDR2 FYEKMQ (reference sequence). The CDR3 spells CASSIGTGDYGYTF. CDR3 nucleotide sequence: TGTGCCAGCAGCATCGGGACAGGGGACTATGGCTACACCTTC.

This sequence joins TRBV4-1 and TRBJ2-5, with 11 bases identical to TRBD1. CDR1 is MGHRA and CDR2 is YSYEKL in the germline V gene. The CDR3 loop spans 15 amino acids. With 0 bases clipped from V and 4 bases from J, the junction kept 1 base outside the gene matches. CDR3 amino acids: CASSQEDRGRETQYF. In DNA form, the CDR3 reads TGCGCCAGCAGCCAAGAGGACAGGGGGCGAGAGACCCAGTACTTC.

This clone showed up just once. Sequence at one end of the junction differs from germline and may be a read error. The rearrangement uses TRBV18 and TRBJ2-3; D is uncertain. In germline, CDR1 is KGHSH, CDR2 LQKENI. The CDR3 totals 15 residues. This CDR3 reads CASSPPAGPTDTQYF. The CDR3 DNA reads TGTGCCAGCTCTCCACCGGCAGGACCCACAGATACGCAGTATTTT.

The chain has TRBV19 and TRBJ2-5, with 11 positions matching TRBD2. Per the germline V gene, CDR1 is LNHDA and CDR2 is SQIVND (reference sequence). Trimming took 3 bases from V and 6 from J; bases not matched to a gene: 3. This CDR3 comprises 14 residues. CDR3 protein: CASSMTSGIKTQYF. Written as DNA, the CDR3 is TGTGCCAGTAGTATGACTAGCGGGATAAAGACCCAGTACTTC. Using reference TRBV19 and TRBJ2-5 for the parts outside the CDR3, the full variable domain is DGGITQSPKYLFRKEGQNVTLSCEQNLNHDAMYWYRQDPGQGLRLIYYSQIVNDFQKGDIAEGYSVSREKKESFPLTVTSAQKNPTAFYLCASSMTSGIKTQYFGPGTRLLVL.

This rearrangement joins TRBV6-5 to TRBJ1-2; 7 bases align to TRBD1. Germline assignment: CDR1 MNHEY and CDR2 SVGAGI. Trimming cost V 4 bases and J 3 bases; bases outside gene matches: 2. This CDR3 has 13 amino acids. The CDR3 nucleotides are TGTGCCAGCAGTTTCAGGGGGGACTATGGCTACACCTTC. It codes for CASSFRGDYGYTF.

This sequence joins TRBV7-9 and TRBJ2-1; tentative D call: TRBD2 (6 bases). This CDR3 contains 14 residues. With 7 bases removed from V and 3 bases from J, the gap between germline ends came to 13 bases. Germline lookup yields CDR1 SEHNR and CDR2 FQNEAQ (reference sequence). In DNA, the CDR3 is TGTGCCAGCAACCTCGGGGGAGGCTACAATGAGCAGTTCTTC. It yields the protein CASNLGGGYNEQFF.

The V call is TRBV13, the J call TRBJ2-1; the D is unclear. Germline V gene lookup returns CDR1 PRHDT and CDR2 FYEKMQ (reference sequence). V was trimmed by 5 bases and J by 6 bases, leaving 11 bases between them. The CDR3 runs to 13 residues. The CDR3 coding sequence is TGTGCCAGCAGCGGTCGGATCCTCAATGAGCAGTTCTTC. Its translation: CASSGRILNEQFF.

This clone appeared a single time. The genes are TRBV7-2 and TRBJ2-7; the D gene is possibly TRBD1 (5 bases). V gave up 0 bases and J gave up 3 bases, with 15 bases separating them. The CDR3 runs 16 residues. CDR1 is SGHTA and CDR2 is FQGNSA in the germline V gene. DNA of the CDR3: TGTGCCAGCAGCTTAGCGCAGGGTTCAAGGGTCTACGAGCAGTACTTC. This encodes CASSLAQGSRVYEQYF.

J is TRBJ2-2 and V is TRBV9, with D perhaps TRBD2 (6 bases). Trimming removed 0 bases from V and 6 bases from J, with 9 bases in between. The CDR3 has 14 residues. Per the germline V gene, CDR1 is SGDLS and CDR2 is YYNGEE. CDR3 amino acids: CASSVGPGAGELFF. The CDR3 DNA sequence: TGTGCCAGCAGCGTAGGACCGGGGGCCGGGGAGCTGTTTTTT.

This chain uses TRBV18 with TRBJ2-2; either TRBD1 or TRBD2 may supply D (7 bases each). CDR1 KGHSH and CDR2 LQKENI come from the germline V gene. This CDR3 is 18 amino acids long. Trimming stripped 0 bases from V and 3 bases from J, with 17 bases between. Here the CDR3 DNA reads TGTGCCAGCTCACCACCCAGTTTGACAGGGAGGGACACCGGGGAGCTGTTTTTT. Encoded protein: CASSPPSLTGRDTGELFF.

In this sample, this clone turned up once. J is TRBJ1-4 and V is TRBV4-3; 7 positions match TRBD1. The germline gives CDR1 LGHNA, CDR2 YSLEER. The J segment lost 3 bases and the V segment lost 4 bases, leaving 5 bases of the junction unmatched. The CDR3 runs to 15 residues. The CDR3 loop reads CASSPIGTANEKLFF. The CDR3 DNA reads TGCGCCAGCAGCCCGATAGGGACAGCTAATGAAAAACTGTTTTTT.

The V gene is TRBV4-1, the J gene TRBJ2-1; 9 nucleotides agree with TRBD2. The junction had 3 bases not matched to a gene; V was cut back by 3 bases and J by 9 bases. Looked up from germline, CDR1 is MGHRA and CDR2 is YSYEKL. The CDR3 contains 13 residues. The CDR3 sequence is CASSHGTSFEQFF. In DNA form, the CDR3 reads TGCGCCAGCAGCCACGGGACTAGCTTTGAGCAGTTCTTC.

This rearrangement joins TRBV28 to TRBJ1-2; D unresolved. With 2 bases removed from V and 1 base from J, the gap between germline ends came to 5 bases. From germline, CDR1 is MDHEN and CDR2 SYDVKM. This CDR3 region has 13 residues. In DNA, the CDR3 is TGTGCCAGCAGTTTAACAGTTAACTATGGCTACACCTTC. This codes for CASSLTVNYGYTF.

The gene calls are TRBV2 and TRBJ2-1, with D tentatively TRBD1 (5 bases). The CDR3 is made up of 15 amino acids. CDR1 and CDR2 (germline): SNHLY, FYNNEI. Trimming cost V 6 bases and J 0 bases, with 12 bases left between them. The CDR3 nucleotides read TGTGCCAGCAGAATGGACACGCACTCCTACAATGAGCAGTTCTTC. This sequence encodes CASRMDTHSYNEQFF.

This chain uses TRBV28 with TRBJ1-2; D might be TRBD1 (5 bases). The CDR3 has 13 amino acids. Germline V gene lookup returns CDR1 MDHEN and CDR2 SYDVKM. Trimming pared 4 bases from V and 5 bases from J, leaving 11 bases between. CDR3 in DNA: TGTGCCAGCAGTTACGGGACTGTATATGGCTACACCTTC. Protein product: CASSYGTVYGYTF.

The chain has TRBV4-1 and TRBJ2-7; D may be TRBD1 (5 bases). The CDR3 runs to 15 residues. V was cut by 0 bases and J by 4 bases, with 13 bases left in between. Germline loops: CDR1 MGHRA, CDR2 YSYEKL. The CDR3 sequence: CASSQDRVPIYEQYF. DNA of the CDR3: TGCGCCAGCAGCCAAGACAGGGTTCCCATATACGAGCAGTACTTC.